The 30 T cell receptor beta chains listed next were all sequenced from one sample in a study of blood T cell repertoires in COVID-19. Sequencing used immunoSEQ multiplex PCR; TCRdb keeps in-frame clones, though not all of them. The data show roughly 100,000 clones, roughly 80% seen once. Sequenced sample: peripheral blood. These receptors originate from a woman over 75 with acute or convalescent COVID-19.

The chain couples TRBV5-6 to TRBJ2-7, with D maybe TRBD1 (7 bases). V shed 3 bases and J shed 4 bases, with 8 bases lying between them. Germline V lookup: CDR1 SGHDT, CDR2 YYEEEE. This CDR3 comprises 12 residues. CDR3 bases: TGTGCCAGCAGCTCAGGGGGGTACGAGCAGTACGTC. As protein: CASSSGGYEQYV.

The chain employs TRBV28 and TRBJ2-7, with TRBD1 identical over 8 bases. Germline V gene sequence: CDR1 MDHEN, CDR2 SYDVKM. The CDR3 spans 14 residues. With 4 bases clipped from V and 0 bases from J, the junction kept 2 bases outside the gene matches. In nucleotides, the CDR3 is TGTGCCAGCAGTTCGGGACAGGCCTCCTACGAGCAGTACTTC. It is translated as CASSSGQASYEQYF.

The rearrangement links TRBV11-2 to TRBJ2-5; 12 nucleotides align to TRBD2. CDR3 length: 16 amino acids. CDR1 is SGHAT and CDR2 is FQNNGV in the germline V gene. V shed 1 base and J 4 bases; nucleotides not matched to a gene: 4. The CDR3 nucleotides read TGTGCCAGCAGCTTAGTGCGACTAGCGGGAGCAGAGACCCAGTACTTC. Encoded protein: CASSLVRLAGAETQYF.

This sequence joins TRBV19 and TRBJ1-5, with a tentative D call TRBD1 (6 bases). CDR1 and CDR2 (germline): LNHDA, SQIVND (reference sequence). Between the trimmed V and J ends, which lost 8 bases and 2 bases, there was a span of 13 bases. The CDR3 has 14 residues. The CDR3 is CASQTGTRNQPQHF. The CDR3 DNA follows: TGTGCCAGTCAAACAGGGACGCGCAATCAGCCCCAGCATTTT. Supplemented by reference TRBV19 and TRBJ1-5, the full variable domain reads DGGITQSPKYLFRKEGQNVTLSCEQNLNHDAMYWYRQDPGQGLRLIYYSQIVNDFQKGDIAEGYSVSREKKESFPLTVTSAQKNPTAFYLCASQTGTRNQPQHFGDGTRLSIL.

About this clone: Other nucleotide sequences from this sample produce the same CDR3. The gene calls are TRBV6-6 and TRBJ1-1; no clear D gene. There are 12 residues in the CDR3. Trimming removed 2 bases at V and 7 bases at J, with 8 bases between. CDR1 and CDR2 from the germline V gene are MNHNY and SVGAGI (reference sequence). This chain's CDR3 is CASSYGGNEAFF. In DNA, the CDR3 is TGTGCCAGCAGTTACGGCGGGAATGAAGCTTTCTTT.

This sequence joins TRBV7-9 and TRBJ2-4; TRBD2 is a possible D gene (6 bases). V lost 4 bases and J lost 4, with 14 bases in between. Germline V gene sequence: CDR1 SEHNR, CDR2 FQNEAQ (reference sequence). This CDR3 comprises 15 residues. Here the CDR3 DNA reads TGTGCCAGCAGCTCCGCCCCTAGCGCGAAAAACATTCAGTACTTC. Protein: CASSSAPSAKNIQYF.

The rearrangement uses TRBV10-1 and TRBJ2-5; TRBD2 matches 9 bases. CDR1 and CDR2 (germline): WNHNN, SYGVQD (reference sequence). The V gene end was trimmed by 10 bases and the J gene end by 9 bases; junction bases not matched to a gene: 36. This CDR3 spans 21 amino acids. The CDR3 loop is CATIHPDSISSGRRGWESQYF. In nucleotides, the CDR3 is TGCGCCACCATTCATCCCGATTCTATTTCGAGCGGGAGGAGGGGGTGGGAGTCCCAGTACTTC.

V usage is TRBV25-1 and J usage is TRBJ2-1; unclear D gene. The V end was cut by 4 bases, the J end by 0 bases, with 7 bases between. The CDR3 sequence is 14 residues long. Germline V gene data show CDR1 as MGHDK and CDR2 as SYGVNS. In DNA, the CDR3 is TGTGCCAGCAGTGTTTCGAGCTCCTACAATGAGCAGTTCTTC. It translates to CASSVSSSYNEQFF.

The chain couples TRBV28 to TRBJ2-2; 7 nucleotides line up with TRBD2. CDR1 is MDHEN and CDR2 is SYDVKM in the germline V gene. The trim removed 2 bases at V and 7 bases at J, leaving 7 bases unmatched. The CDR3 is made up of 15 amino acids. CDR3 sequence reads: CASSLGGEVIGELFF. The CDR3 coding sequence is TGTGCCAGCAGTTTAGGGGGGGAGGTCATCGGGGAGCTGTTTTTT.

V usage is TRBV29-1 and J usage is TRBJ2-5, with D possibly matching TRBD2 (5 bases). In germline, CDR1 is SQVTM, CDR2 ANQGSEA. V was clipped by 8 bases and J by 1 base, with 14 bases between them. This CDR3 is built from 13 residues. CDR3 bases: TGCAGCACTAATCGGGGATCCCAAGAGACCCAGTACTTC. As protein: CSTNRGSQETQYF. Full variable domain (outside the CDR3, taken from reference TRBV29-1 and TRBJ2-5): SAVISQKPSRDICQRGTSLTIQCQVDSQVTMMFWYRQQPGQSLTLIATANQGSEATYESGFVIDKFPISRPNLTFSTLTVSNMSPEDSSIYLCSTNRGSQETQYFGPGTRLLVL.

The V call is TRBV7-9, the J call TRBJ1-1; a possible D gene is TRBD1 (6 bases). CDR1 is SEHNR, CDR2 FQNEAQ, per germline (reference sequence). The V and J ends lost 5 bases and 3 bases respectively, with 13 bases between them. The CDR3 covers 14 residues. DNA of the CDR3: TGTGCCAGCAGCGAAACAGGGTTGTACACTGAAGCTTTCTTT. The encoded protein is CASSETGLYTEAFF.

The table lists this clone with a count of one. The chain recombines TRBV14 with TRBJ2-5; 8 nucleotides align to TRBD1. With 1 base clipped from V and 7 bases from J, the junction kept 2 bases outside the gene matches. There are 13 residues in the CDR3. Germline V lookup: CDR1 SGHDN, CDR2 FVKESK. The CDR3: CASSQGQGTTQYF. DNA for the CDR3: TGTGCCAGCAGCCAAGGACAGGGGACGACCCAGTACTTC.

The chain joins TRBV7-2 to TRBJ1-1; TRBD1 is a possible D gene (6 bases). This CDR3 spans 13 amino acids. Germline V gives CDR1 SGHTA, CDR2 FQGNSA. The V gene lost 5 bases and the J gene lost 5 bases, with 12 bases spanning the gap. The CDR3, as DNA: TGTGCCAGCAGCCTACAGGGATGGACTGAAGCTTTCTTT. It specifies CASSLQGWTEAFF.

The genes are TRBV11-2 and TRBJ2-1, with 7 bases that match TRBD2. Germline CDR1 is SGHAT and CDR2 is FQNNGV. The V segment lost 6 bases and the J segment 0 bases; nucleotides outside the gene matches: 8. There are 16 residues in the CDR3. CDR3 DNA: TGTGCCAGCAGAAAACGCGGGGGTAGCTCCTACAATGAGCAGTTCTTC. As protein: CASRKRGGSSYNEQFF.

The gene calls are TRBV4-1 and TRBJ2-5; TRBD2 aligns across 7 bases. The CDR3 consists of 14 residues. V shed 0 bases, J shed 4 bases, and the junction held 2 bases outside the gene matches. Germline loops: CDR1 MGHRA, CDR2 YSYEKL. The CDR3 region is CASSQDRGRETQYF. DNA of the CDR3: TGCGCCAGCAGCCAAGATCGCGGGAGAGAGACCCAGTACTTC.

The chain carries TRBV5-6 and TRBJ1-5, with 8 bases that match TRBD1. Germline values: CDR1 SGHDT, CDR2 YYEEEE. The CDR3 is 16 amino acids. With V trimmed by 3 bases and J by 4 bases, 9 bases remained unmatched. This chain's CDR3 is CASSSFTGGPNQPQHF. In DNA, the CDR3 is TGTGCCAGCAGCTCTTTTACAGGGGGACCAAATCAGCCCCAGCATTTT. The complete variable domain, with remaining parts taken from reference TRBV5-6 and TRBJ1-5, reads DAGVTQSPTHLIKTRGQQVTLRCSPKSGHDTVSWYQQALGQGPQFIFQYYEEEERQRGNFPDRFSGHQFPNYSSELNVNALLLGDSALYLCASSSFTGGPNQPQHFGDGTRLSIL.

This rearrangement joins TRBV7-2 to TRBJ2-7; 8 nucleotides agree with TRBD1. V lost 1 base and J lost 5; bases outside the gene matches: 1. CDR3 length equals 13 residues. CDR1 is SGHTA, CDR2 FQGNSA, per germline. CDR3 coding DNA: TGTGCCAGCAGCTTAGGACAGGGGAACGAGCAGTACTTC. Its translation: CASSLGQGNEQYF. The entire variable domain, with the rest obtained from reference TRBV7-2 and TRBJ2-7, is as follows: GAGVSQSPSNKVTEKGKDVELRCDPISGHTALYWYRQSLGQGLEFLIYFQGNSAPDKSGLPSDRFSAERTGGSVSTLTIQRTQQEDSAVYLCASSLGQGNEQYFGPGTRLTVT.

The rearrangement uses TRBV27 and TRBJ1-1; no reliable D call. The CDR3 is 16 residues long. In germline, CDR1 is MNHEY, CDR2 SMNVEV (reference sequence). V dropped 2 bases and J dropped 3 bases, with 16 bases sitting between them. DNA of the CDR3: TGTGCCAGCAGTTTAGACCGACCAGCGAGGGACACTGAAGCTTTCTTT. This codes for CASSLDRPARDTEAFF.

The CDR3 spells CASSLAMTGMGGYTF. CDR3 bases: TGTGCCAGCAGCTTAGCTATGACAGGGATGGGGGGCTACACCTTC. The chain has TRBV7-2 and TRBJ1-2; the match to TRBD1 covers 7 bases. V trimming: 0 bases; J trimming: 8 bases; junction bases outside the gene matches: 9. Looked up from germline, CDR1 is SGHTA and CDR2 is FQGNSA. CDR3 length: 15 amino acids.

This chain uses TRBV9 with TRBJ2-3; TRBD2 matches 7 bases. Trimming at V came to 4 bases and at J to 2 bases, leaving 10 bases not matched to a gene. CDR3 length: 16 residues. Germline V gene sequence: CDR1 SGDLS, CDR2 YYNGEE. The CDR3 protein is CASSHSPAGITDTQYF. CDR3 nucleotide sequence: TGTGCCAGCAGCCATTCCCCAGCGGGAATCACAGATACGCAGTATTTT.

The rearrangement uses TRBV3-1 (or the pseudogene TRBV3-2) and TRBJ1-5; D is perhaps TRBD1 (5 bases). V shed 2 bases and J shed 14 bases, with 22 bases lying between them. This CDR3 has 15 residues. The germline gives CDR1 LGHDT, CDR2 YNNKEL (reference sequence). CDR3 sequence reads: CASSQWGGRSPVEHF. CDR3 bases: TGTGCCAGCAGCCAATGGGGCGGACGGTCTCCCGTCGAGCATTTT.

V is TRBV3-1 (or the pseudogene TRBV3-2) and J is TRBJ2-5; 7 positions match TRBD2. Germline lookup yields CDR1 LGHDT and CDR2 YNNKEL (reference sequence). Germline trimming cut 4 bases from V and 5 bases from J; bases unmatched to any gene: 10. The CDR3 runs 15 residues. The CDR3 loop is CASSPTMAGVETQYF. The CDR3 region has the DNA TGTGCCAGCAGCCCTACTATGGCGGGAGTGGAGACCCAGTACTTC.

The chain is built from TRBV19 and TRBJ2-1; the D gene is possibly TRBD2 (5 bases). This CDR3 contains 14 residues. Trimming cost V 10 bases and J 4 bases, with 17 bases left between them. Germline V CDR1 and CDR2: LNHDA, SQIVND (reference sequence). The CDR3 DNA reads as TGTGCCACCCGCGATACCCGGACTTACAATGAGCAGTTCTTC. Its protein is CATRDTRTYNEQFF. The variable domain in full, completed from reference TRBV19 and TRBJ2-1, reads DGGITQSPKYLFRKEGQNVTLSCEQNLNHDAMYWYRQDPGQGLRLIYYSQIVNDFQKGDIAEGYSVSREKKESFPLTVTSAQKNPTAFYLCATRDTRTYNEQFFGPGTRLTVL.

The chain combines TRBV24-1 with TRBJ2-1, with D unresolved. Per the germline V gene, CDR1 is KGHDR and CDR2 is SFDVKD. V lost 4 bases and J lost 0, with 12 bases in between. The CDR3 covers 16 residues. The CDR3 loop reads CATSESPPSSYNEQFF. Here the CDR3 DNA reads TGTGCCACCAGTGAATCCCCGCCGAGCTCCTACAATGAGCAGTTCTTC.

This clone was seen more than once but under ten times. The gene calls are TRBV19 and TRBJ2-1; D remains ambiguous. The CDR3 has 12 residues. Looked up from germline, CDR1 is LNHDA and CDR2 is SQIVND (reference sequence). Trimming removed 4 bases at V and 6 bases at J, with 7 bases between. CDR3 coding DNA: TGTGCCAGTAGTACTGAGGTCAATGAGCAGTTCTTC. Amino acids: CASSTEVNEQFF.

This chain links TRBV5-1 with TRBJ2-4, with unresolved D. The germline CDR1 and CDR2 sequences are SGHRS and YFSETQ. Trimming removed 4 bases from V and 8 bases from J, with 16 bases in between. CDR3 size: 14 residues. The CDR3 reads CASSPGRVSDIQYF. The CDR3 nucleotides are TGCGCCAGCAGCCCCGGTCGGGTATCGGACATTCAGTACTTC.

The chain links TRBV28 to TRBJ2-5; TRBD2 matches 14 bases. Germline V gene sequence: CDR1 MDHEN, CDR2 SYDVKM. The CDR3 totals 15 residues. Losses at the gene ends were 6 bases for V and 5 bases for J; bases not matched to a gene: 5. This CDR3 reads CASRLTSGRAETQYF. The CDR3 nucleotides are TGTGCCAGCAGGCTGACTAGCGGGAGGGCGGAGACCCAGTACTTC.

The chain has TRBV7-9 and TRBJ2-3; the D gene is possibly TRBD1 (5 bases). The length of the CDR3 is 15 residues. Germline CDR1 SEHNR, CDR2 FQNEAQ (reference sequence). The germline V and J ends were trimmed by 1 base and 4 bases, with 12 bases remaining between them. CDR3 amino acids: CASSLDRPGPDTQYF. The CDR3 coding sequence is TGTGCCAGCAGCTTAGATCGGCCAGGGCCAGATACGCAGTATTTT.

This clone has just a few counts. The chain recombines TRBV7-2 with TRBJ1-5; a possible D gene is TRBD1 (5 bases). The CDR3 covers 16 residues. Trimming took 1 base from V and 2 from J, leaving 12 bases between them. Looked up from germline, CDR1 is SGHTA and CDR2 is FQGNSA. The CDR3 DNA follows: TGTGCCAGCAGCTTAGAGGGAGGGGCGGGCAATCAGCCCCAGCATTTT. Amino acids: CASSLEGGAGNQPQHF. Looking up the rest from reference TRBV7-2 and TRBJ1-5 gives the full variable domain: GAGVSQSPSNKVTEKGKDVELRCDPISGHTALYWYRQSLGQGLEFLIYFQGNSAPDKSGLPSDRFSAERTGGSVSTLTIQRTQQEDSAVYLCASSLEGGAGNQPQHFGDGTRLSIL.

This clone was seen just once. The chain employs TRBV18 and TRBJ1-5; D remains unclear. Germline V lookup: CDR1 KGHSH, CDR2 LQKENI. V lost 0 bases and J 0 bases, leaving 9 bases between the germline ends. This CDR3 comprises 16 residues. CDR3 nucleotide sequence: TGTGCCAGCTCACCACCGGGCGTGGGTAGCAATCAGCCCCAGCATTTT. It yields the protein CASSPPGVGSNQPQHF. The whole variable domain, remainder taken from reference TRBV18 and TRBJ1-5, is NAGVMQNPRHLVRRRGQEARLRCSPMKGHSHVYWYRQLPEEGLKFMVYLQKENIIDESGMPKERFSAEFPKEGPSILRIQQVVRGDSAAYFCASSPPGVGSNQPQHFGDGTRLSIL.